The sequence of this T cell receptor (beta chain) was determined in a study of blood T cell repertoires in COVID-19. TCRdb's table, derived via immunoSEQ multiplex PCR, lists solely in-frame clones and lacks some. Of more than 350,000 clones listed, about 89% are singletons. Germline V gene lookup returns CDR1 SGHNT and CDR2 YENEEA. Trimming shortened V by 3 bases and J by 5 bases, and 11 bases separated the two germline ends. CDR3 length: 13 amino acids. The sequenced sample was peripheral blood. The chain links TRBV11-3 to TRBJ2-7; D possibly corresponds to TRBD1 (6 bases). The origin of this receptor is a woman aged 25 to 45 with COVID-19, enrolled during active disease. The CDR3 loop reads CASSLTGTHEQYF. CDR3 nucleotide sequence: TGTGCCAGCAGCTTGACAGGTACCCACGAGCAGTACTTC.